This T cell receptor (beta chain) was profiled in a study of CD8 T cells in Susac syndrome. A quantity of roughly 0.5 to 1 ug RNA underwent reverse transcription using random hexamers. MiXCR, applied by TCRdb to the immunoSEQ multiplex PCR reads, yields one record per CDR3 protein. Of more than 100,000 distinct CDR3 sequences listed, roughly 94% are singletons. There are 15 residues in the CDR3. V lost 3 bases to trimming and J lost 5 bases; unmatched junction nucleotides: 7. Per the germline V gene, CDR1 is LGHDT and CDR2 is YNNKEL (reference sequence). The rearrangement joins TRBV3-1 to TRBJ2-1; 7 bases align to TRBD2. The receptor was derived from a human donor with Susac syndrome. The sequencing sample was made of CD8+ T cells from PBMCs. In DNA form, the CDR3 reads TGTGCCAGCAGCCACTACCCCCGGGGGGACAATGAGCAGTTCTTC. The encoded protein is CASSHYPRGDNEQFF.